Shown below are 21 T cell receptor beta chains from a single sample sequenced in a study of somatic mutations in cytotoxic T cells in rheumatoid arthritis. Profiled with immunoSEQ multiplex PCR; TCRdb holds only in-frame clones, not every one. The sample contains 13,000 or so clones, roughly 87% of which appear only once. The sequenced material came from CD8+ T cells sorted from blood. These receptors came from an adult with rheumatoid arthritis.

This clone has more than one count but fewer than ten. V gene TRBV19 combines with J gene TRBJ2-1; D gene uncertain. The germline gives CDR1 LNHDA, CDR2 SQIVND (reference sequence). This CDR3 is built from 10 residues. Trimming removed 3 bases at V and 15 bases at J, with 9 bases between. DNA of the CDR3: TGTGCCAGTAGTATCCAGACCCGGTTCTTC. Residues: CASSIQTRFF.

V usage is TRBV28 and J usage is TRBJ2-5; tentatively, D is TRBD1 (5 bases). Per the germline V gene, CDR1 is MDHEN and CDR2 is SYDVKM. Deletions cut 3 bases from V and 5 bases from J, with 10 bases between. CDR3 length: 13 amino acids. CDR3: CASSFPGLETQYF. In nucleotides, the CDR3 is TGTGCCAGCAGTTTCCCAGGGTTGGAGACCCAGTACTTC.

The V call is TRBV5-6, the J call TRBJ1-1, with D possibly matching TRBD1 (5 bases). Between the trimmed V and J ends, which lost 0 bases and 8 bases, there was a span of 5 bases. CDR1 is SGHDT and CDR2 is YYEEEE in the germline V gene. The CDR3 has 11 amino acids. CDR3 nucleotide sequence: TGTGCCAGCAGCTTGGCAGGGGAAGCTTTCTTT. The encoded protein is CASSLAGEAFF.

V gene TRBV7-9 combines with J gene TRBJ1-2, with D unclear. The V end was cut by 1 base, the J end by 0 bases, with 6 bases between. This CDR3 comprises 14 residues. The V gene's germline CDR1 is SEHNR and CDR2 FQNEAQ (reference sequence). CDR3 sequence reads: CASSLGASNYGYTF. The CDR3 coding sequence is TGTGCCAGCAGCTTAGGCGCATCTAACTATGGCTACACCTTC.

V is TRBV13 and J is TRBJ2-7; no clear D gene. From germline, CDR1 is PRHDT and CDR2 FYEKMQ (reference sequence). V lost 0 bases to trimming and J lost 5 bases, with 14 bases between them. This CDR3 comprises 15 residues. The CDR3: CASSLGWSNPNEQYF. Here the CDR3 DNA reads TGTGCCAGCAGCTTAGGTTGGTCTAACCCCAACGAGCAGTACTTC.

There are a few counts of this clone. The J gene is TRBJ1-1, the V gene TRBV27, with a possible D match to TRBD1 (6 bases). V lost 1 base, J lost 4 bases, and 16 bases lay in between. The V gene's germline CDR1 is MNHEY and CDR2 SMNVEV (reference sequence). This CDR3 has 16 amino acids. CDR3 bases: TGTGCCAGCAGTTTATTGGGGGCCGTGGGGACCACTGAAGCTTTCTTT. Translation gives CASSLLGAVGTTEAFF.

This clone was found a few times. The CDR3 bases are TGTGCCAGCAGCCATACAAAGGGGGCAGGTGATACGCAGTATTTT. This translates into CASSHTKGAGDTQYF. The chain carries TRBV14 and TRBJ2-3; 7 nucleotides agree with TRBD1. With 3 bases clipped from V and 6 bases from J, the junction kept 9 bases outside the gene matches. Germline V gene sequence: CDR1 SGHDN, CDR2 FVKESK. This CDR3 has 15 amino acids.

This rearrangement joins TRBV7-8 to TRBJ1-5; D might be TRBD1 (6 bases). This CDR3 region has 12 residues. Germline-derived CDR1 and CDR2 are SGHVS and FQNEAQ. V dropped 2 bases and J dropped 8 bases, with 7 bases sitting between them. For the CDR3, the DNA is TGTGCCAGCAGCTTAAGGGGGAAGCCCCAGCATTTT. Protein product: CASSLRGKPQHF.

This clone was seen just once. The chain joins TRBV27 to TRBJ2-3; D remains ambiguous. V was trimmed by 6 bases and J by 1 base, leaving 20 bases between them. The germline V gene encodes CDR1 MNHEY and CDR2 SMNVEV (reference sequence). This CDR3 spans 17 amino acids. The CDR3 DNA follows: TGTGCCAGCAGCGTTTCTCAAGTGGCGACGCGCACAGATACGCAGTATTTT. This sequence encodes CASSVSQVATRTDTQYF.

The CDR3 DNA is TGTGCCAGCAGCCCACAGGTAACTGGGGCCAACGTCCTGACTTTC. This encodes CASSPQVTGANVLTF. The rearrangement links TRBV9 to TRBJ2-6; TRBD1 might be the D (5 bases). Germline values: CDR1 SGDLS, CDR2 YYNGEE. The CDR3 extends over 15 amino acids. V lost 4 bases to trimming and J lost 2 bases, with 10 bases between them. The whole variable domain, remainder taken from reference TRBV9 and TRBJ2-6, is DSGVTQTPKHLITATGQRVTLRCSPRSGDLSVYWYQQSLDQGLQFLIQYYNGEERAKGNILERFSAQQFPDLHSELNLSSLELGDSALYFCASSPQVTGANVLTFGAGSRLTVL.

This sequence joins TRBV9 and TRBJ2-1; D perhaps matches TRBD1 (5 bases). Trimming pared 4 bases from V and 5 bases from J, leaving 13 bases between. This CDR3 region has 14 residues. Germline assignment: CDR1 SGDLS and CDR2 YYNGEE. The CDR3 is CASSPPPGNNEQFF. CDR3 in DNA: TGTGCCAGCAGCCCCCCACCAGGGAACAATGAGCAGTTCTTC.

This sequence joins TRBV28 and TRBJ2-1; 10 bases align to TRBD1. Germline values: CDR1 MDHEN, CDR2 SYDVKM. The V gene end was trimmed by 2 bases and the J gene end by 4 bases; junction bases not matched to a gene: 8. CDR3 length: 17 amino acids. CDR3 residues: CASSLLGGQGLYNEQFF. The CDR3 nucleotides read TGTGCCAGCAGTTTACTAGGGGGACAGGGGCTTTACAATGAGCAGTTCTTC.

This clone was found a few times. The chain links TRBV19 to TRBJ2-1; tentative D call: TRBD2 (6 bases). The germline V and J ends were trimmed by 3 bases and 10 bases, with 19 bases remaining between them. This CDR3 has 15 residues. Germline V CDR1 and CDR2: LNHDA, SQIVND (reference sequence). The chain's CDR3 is CASSIALAMPLEQFF. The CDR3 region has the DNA TGTGCCAGTAGTATTGCGCTAGCGATGCCCCTCGAGCAGTTCTTC.

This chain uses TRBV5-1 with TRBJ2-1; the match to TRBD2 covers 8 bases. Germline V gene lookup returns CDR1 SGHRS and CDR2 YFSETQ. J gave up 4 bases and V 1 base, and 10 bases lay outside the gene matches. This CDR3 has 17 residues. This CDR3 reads CASSLTGRVNIYNEQFF. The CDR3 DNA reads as TGCGCCAGCAGCTTGACCGGGAGGGTTAATATATACAATGAGCAGTTCTTC.

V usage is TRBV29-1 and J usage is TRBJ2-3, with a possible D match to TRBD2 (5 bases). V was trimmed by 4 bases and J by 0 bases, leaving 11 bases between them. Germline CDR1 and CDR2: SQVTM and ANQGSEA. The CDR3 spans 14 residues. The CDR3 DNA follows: TGCAGCGTTGGGAGCGGTACTAGCACAGATACGCAGTATTTT. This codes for CSVGSGTSTDTQYF.

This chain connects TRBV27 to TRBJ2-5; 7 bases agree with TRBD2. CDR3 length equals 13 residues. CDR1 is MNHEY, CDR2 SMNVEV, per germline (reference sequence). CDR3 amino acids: CVTSTSRAGTQYF. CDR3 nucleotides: TGTGTAACCTCGACTAGCCGGGCAGGGACCCAGTACTTC.

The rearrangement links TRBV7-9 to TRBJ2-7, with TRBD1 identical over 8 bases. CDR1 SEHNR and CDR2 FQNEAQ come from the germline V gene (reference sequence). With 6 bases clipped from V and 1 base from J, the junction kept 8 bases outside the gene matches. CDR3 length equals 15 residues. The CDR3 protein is CASSPGQGASYEQYF. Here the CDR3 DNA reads TGTGCCAGCAGTCCAGGGCAGGGGGCTTCCTACGAGCAGTACTTC.

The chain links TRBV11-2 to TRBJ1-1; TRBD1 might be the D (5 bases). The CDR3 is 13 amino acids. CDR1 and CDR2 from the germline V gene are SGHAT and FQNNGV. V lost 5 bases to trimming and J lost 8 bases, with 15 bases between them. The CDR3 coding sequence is TGTGCCAGCAGCCGAGGGACCCCCGGGGAAGCTTTCTTT. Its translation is CASSRGTPGEAFF.

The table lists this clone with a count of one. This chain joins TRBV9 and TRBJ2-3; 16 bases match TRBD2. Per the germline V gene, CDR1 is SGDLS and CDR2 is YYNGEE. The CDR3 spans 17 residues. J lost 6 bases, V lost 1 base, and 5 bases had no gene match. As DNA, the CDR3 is TGTGCCAGCAGCGTACCTGGGACTAGCGGGGGGGCGGATACGCAGTATTTT. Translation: CASSVPGTSGGADTQYF.

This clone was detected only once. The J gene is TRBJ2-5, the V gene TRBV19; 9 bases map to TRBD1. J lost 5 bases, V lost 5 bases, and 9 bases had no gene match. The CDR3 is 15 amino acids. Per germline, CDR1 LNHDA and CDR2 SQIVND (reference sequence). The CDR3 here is CASSLSGTGIETQYF. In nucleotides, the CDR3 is TGTGCCAGTAGTTTATCCGGGACAGGGATCGAGACCCAGTACTTC.

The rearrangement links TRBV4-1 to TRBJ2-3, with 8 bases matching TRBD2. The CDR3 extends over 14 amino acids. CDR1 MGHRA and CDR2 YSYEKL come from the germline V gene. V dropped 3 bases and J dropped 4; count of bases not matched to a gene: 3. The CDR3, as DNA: TGCGCCAGCAGCCAGGGACTAGGGTCAGATACGCAGTATTTT. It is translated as CASSQGLGSDTQYF.